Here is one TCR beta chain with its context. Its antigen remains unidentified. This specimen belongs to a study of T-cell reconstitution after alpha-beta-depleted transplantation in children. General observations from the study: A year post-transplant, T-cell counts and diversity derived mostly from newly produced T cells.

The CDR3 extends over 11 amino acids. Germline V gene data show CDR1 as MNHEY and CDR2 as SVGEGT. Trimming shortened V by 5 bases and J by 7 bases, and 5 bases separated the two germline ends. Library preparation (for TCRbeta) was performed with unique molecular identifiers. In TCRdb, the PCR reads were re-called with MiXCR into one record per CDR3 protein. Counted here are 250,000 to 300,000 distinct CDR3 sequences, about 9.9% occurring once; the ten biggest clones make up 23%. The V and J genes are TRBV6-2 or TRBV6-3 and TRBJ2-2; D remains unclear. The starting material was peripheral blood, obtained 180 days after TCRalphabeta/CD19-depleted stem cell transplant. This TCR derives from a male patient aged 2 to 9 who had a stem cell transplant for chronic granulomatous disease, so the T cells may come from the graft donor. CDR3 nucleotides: TGTGCCAGCAGTCAAATCGGGGAGCTGTTTTTT. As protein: CASSQIGELFF.